This TCR beta chain was recovered during a study of shared clonotypes between healthy human individuals. Study-wide findings and caveats: Depth of sequencing was expected to influence donor clonotype sharing.

This clone was observed a single time. Its antigen is as yet unknown. V was pared by 3 bases and J by 3 bases, with 7 bases of the junction left unmatched. This CDR3 is built from 15 residues. Germline CDR1 is SGDLS and CDR2 is YYNGEE. Sequenced by immunoSEQ multiplex PCR; TCRdb stores in-frame clones only, minus some. The sample lists approximately 2,300,000 clones, roughly 90% occurring once. This receptor was obtained from a young man in good health. Some clones in this sample may be carry-over from other donors' samples. This rearrangement joins TRBV9 to TRBJ2-7; 9 bases are a match to TRBD1. The sequenced sample was naive CD4+ T cells from PBMCs. Documented subset: CD45RA+ positively selected. CDR3 sequence (DNA): TGTGCCAGCAGCGACGGAGGACAGGGGTTCTACGAGCAGTACTTC. This sequence encodes CASSDGGQGFYEQYF.